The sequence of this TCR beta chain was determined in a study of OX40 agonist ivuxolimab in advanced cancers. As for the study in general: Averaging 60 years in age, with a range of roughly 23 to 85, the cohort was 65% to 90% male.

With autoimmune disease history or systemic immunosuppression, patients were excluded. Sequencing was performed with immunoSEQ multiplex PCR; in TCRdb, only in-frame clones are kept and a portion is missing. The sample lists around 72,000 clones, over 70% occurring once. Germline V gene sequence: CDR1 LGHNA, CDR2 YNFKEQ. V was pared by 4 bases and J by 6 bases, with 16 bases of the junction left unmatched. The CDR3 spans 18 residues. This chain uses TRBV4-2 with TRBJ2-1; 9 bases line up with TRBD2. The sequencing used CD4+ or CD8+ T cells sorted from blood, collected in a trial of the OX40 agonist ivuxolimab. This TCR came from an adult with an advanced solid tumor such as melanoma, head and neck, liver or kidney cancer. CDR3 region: CASSLRALAGQGSNEQFF. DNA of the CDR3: TGTGCCAGCAGCCTCCGGGCGCTAGCGGGGCAGGGTTCCAATGAGCAGTTCTTC.